A single sample is the source of the 32 T cell receptor beta chains below, sequenced in a study of Ad26.COV2.S vaccination and SARS-CoV-2 variants (dated by TCRdb to the early 2020s). According to the study, the label for this sample's treatment or condition signals: around 19 received Ad26.COV2.S at low or high dose, single or two shots; a few received placebo; per-sample allocation not given. For vaccine and placebo recipients, the sequenced repertoires came from samples collected on day 63 after the first injection. Libraries were made using the immunoSEQ multiplex PCR assay. TCRdb stores this immuneACCESS table with in-frame sequences only. Part of the clones is absent; in the studies checked, under half of the shortfall reflects unresolved V genes, and no reason is known for the rest. The sample yields 440,000 or so clones; 90% were counted once. The ten largest clones represent around 4.5% of the sample.

The material was peripheral blood, obtained in a trial of Ad26.COV2.S vaccine versus placebo. The receptors originated from a person between 18 and 65 years old who received the Ad26.COV2.S COVID-19 vaccine or a placebo.

This chain links TRBV5-4 with TRBJ2-3; no clear D gene. Germline values: CDR1 SGHNT, CDR2 YYREEE (reference sequence). V dropped 4 bases and J dropped 4 bases, with 13 bases sitting between them. This CDR3 is 14 amino acids long. CDR3 sequence (DNA): TGTGCCAGCAGCACCCTATCCCGTCCAGATACGCAGTATTTT. This sequence encodes CASSTLSRPDTQYF.

The chain links TRBV6-2 or TRBV6-3 to TRBJ2-3, with 7 bases fitting TRBD2. The CDR3 has 18 residues. V lost 2 bases and J lost 0; bases outside the gene matches: 11. The germline gives CDR1 MNHEY, CDR2 SVGEGT. The CDR3 nucleotides are TGTGCCAGCAGTTACCTCCGGGACTACGAAGCTAGCACAGATACGCAGTATTTT. Protein: CASSYLRDYEASTDTQYF.

The J gene is TRBJ2-1, the V gene TRBV28, with 10 bases fitting TRBD2. The CDR3 loop spans 15 amino acids. With 4 bases clipped from V and 7 bases from J, the junction kept 7 bases outside the gene matches. Germline V CDR1 and CDR2: MDHEN, SYDVKM. As DNA, the CDR3 is TGTGCCAGCAGTTGGGTTAGCGGGAGGAGAAATGAGCAGTTCTTC. Amino acids: CASSWVSGRRNEQFF.

The chain links TRBV30 to TRBJ1-2, with a weak D call TRBD1 (6 bases). This CDR3 spans 15 amino acids. Germline V gives CDR1 GTSNPN, CDR2 SVGIG (reference sequence). The V end lost 2 bases, the J end lost 4 bases, and 17 bases lay between the germline ends. The CDR3 coding sequence is TGTGCCTGGAGTTATAGTGCAGGGGACCCCTATGGCTACACCTTC. Amino acids: CAWSYSAGDPYGYTF.

The chain carries TRBV19 and TRBJ2-6; D might be TRBD1 (6 bases). V was shortened by 0 bases and J by 4 bases, with 13 bases between the two germline ends. Germline V lookup: CDR1 LNHDA, CDR2 SQIVND (reference sequence). CDR3 length equals 17 residues. In DNA form, the CDR3 reads TGTGCCAGTAGTATAGAGGTCAGGGGTTCCGGGGCCAACGTCCTGACTTTC. Its translation: CASSIEVRGSGANVLTF.

This clone was observed a handful of times. V gene TRBV7-9 combines with J gene TRBJ2-7, with unresolved D. Deletions cut 8 bases from V and 2 bases from J, with 16 bases between. From germline, CDR1 is SEHNR and CDR2 FQNEAQ (reference sequence). This CDR3 is 14 amino acids long. The CDR3 DNA reads as TGTGCCAGCGCTCCCGGGCCGGGCACCTACGAGCAGTACTTC. Its translation is CASAPGPGTYEQYF.

The V and J genes are TRBV6-5 and TRBJ1-3, with TRBD1 matching 8 bases. Germline CDR1 and CDR2: MNHEY and SVGAGI. The CDR3 covers 15 residues. The V and J ends lost 6 bases and 4 bases, in that order; junction bases with no gene match: 8. CDR3 coding DNA: TGTGCCAGCAGGAAGACAGGGGAATCAGGAAACACCATATATTTT. Amino acid sequence: CASRKTGESGNTIYF.

The V gene is TRBV5-1, the J gene TRBJ2-1, with 13 nucleotides matching TRBD2. CDR3 length: 17 amino acids. The V gene's germline CDR1 is SGHRS and CDR2 YFSETQ. With 3 bases clipped from V and 8 bases from J, the junction kept 11 bases outside the gene matches. Written as DNA, the CDR3 is TGCGCCAGCAGCTATCGGACTAGCGGGAGTTTTTTATATGAGCAGTTCTTC. This encodes CASSYRTSGSFLYEQFF.

CDR3 coding DNA: TGTGCCAGCAGCCAGGAGGCAGATACGCAGTATTTT. Protein: CASSQEADTQYF. The chain employs TRBV28 and TRBJ2-3, with a tentative D call TRBD2 (5 bases). The CDR3 covers 12 residues. V lost 6 bases, J lost 4 bases, and 8 bases lay in between. The V gene's germline CDR1 is MDHEN and CDR2 SYDVKM.

This clone has more than one count but fewer than ten. The chain combines TRBV19 with TRBJ2-6; D is possibly TRBD2 (7 bases). Trimming removed 5 bases from V and 0 bases from J, with 14 bases in between. Germline lookup yields CDR1 LNHDA and CDR2 SQIVND (reference sequence). The CDR3 consists of 17 residues. The CDR3 loop is CASSSGGSSSGANVLTF. The CDR3 coding sequence is TGTGCCAGTAGTTCGGGGGGCTCATCCTCTGGGGCCAACGTCCTGACTTTC.

The chain couples TRBV19 to TRBJ2-1, with 12 positions matching TRBD2. CDR1 and CDR2 from the germline V gene are LNHDA and SQIVND (reference sequence). The CDR3 extends over 14 amino acids. V lost 5 bases, J lost 6 bases, and 2 bases stayed unmatched. CDR3 residues: CASSGGLAGNEQFF. For the CDR3, the DNA is TGTGCCAGTAGTGGGGGACTAGCGGGCAATGAGCAGTTCTTC.

The chain employs TRBV28 and TRBJ2-7; 11 nucleotides match TRBD2. Per germline, CDR1 MDHEN and CDR2 SYDVKM. CDR3 size: 17 residues. V shed 3 bases and J 4 bases; nucleotides not matched to a gene: 11. The CDR3: CASSLSIGTSGNYEQYF. The DNA of the CDR3 is TGTGCCAGCAGTTTGTCCATAGGGACTAGCGGAAATTACGAGCAGTACTTC.

V usage is TRBV5-4 and J usage is TRBJ2-5; 7 nucleotides match TRBD2. In germline, CDR1 is SGHNT, CDR2 YYREEE (reference sequence). J lost 5 bases, V lost 0 bases, and 10 bases had no gene match. This CDR3 has 16 amino acids. The CDR3 region has the DNA TGTGCCAGCAGCTTGGAGGGCGCTAGCGGTGCGGAGACCCAGTACTTC. This gives the protein CASSLEGASGAETQYF.

This clone was observed a few times. This sequence joins TRBV9 and TRBJ2-1; D may be TRBD2 (6 bases). The CDR3 totals 13 residues. Looked up from germline, CDR1 is SGDLS and CDR2 is YYNGEE. The V gene lost 3 bases and the J gene lost 7 bases, with 11 bases spanning the gap. Here the CDR3 reads CASSENSGNEQFF. CDR3 sequence (DNA): TGTGCCAGCAGCGAAAACAGCGGGAATGAGCAGTTCTTC.

The V call is TRBV27, the J call TRBJ2-1; the D is unclear. The CDR3 length is 17 residues. V lost 4 bases to trimming and J lost 6 bases, with 22 bases between them. Germline CDR1 is MNHEY and CDR2 is SMNVEV (reference sequence). In DNA, the CDR3 is TGTGCCAGCAGTTCACTTTTTGCCCGGACGCAACGCAATGAGCAGTTCTTC. This gives the protein CASSSLFARTQRNEQFF.

This sequence joins TRBV21-1 and TRBJ2-3; the D call TRBD1 from the table was never checked on the DNA. TRBV21-1 is assigned pseudogene status. CDR3 length: 17 amino acids. This CDR3 is CASSKLPTGKGVDTQYF. The CDR3 coding sequence is TGTGCCAGCAGCAAACTCCCGACAGGGAAAGGAGTAGATACGCAGTATTTT.

The CDR3 sequence is CASGGGQAPDYEQYF. Written as DNA, the CDR3 is TGTGCCAGCGGGGGAGGGCAGGCCCCGGACTACGAGCAGTACTTC. This chain links TRBV6-5 with TRBJ2-7; 7 bases fit TRBD2. The CDR3 covers 15 residues. The ends lost 8 bases at V and 3 bases at J; junction bases unmatched: 13. In germline, CDR1 is MNHEY, CDR2 SVGAGI.

This chain uses TRBV7-9 with TRBJ2-2; 11 positions agree with TRBD2. The germline CDR1 and CDR2 sequences are SEHNR and FQNEAQ (reference sequence). V trimming: 5 bases; J trimming: 4 bases; junction bases outside the gene matches: 9. The CDR3 is 17 residues long. CDR3 protein: CASSPLSGRAITGELFF. Written as DNA, the CDR3 is TGTGCCAGCAGCCCGCTTAGCGGGAGGGCCATCACCGGGGAGCTGTTTTTT.

The chain joins TRBV6-1 to TRBJ2-7; 7 nucleotides align to TRBD1. Germline CDR1 MNHNS, CDR2 SASEGT. Germline trimming cut 3 bases from V and 2 bases from J; bases unmatched to any gene: 4. The CDR3 totals 14 residues. CDR3 region: CASSDRDRTYEQYF. The CDR3 DNA reads as TGTGCCAGCAGTGACCGGGACAGAACCTACGAGCAGTACTTC.

This rearrangement joins TRBV28 to TRBJ1-3; D gene ambiguous. Trimming stripped 6 bases from V and 1 base from J, with 10 bases between. The germline gives CDR1 MDHEN, CDR2 SYDVKM. The CDR3 is 14 amino acids. The CDR3 region has the DNA TGTGCCAGCAGCAAGCTTCGATCTGGAAACACCATATATTTT. It encodes CASSKLRSGNTIYF.

The gene calls are TRBV6-6 and TRBJ1-3; D is perhaps TRBD1 (6 bases). Trimming removed 6 bases from V and 1 base from J, with 13 bases in between. Germline V CDR1 and CDR2: MNHNY, SVGAGI (reference sequence). This CDR3 is built from 15 residues. The CDR3 sequence is CASSETGRSGNTIYF. For the CDR3, the DNA is TGTGCCAGCAGCGAGACAGGCAGATCTGGAAACACCATATATTTT.

Regarding this clone: Other DNA sequences in this sample translate to the same CDR3. V and J are TRBV27 and TRBJ2-7; D remains ambiguous. The length of the CDR3 is 13 residues. The germline CDR1 and CDR2 sequences are MNHEY and SMNVEV (reference sequence). V was cut by 0 bases and J by 0 bases, with 3 bases left in between. The CDR3 sequence is CASSLSGSYEQYF. CDR3 sequence (DNA): TGTGCCAGCAGTTTATCGGGCTCCTACGAGCAGTACTTC.

The rearrangement joins TRBV29-1 to TRBJ2-7; 13 bases are a match to TRBD2. Germline CDR1 SQVTM, CDR2 ANQGSEA. The CDR3 is made up of 15 amino acids. V lost 7 bases, J lost 2 bases, and 8 bases stayed unmatched. CDR3 in DNA: TGCAGCGCCTACCGGGGGACTAGCGGGACCTACGAGCAGTACTTC. This translates into CSAYRGTSGTYEQYF.

The chain couples TRBV6-2 or TRBV6-3 to TRBJ2-5; 8 nucleotides match TRBD1. Germline trimming cut 4 bases from V and 7 bases from J; bases unmatched to any gene: 11. This CDR3 region has 15 residues. Germline CDR1 MNHEY, CDR2 SVGEGT. CDR3 coding DNA: TGTGCCAGCAGTTTCCCGGACAGGGTGTATTTGACCCAGTACTTC. This gives the protein CASSFPDRVYLTQYF.

The gene calls are TRBV6-2 or TRBV6-3 and TRBJ2-2, with 15 bases that match TRBD2. J was trimmed by 1 base and V by 0 bases; bases with no gene match: 3. CDR1 MNHEY and CDR2 SVGEGT come from the germline V gene. This CDR3 is 19 amino acids long. The CDR3 loop is CASSYSGLAGGKNTGELFF. The CDR3 DNA reads as TGTGCCAGCAGTTACTCTGGACTAGCGGGAGGGAAGAACACCGGGGAGCTGTTTTTT.

A note on this clone: Other nucleotide sequences from this sample produce the same CDR3. The chain uses TRBV7-9 and TRBJ1-5; D gene uncertain. The V and J ends lost 5 bases and 4 bases respectively, with 6 bases between them. The CDR3 runs 12 residues. Germline V gene data show CDR1 as SEHNR and CDR2 as FQNEAQ (reference sequence). In DNA, the CDR3 is TGTGCCAGCAGCCTGTCTAATCAGCCCCAGCATTTT. Residues: CASSLSNQPQHF.

The chain combines TRBV7-9 with TRBJ2-7; the D gene is possibly TRBD1 (6 bases). CDR1 SEHNR and CDR2 FQNEAQ come from the germline V gene (reference sequence). The CDR3 is made up of 16 amino acids. Trimming left V 4 bases short and J 6 bases short, with 22 bases between. DNA of the CDR3: TGTGCCAGCAGCTCAAACGGACAGAGCTTGAAAGGCGAGCAGTACTTC. Amino acid sequence: CASSSNGQSLKGEQYF.

This sequence joins TRBV29-1 and TRBJ2-5; the D is unclear. The germline gives CDR1 SQVTM, CDR2 ANQGSEA. Trimming left V 5 bases short and J 2 bases short, with 12 bases between. This CDR3 has 13 residues. The CDR3 loop is CSVLGDSQETQYF. The DNA for the CDR3 is TGCAGCGTTTTAGGAGACTCTCAAGAGACCCAGTACTTC.

This clone has only one observation. The V call is TRBV19, the J call TRBJ2-1, with D tentatively TRBD2 (6 bases). V dropped 4 bases and J dropped 7 bases, with 17 bases sitting between them. Per germline, CDR1 LNHDA and CDR2 SQIVND (reference sequence). The CDR3 spans 15 residues. The chain's CDR3 is CASSTGGPAGNEQFF. CDR3 DNA sequence: TGTGCCAGTAGTACGGGCGGTCCTGCGGGGAATGAGCAGTTCTTC.

The chain combines TRBV9 with TRBJ1-3; the D gene is possibly TRBD1 (5 bases). V lost 3 bases and J 0 bases, leaving 13 bases between the germline ends. Per the germline V gene, CDR1 is SGDLS and CDR2 is YYNGEE. The CDR3 spans 16 residues. CDR3 loop: CASSALDSGSGNTIYF. CDR3 coding DNA: TGTGCCAGCAGCGCTCTCGACAGCGGCTCTGGAAACACCATATATTTT.

CDR3 residues: CASSFGRTSGDPEQFF. DNA for the CDR3: TGTGCCAGCAGCTTTGGCCGGACTAGCGGGGACCCTGAGCAGTTCTTC. The chain combines TRBV7-3 with TRBJ2-1, with TRBD2 matching 12 bases. CDR3 length: 16 amino acids. Losses at the gene ends were 3 bases for V and 9 bases for J; bases not matched to a gene: 9. CDR1 is SGHTA and CDR2 is FQGTGA in the germline V gene.

The V gene is TRBV19, the J gene TRBJ2-7; 9 positions agree with TRBD1. Trimming removed 5 bases from V and 3 bases from J; junction bases left unmatched: 5. This CDR3 contains 14 residues. Germline CDR1 reads LNHDA; CDR2 reads SQIVND (reference sequence). CDR3 nucleotide sequence: TGTGCCAGTAGTCGACAGGGGGAGAACTACGAGCAGTACTTC. It codes for CASSRQGENYEQYF.